This passage covers 26 T cell receptor beta chains from one sample sequenced in a study of shared clonotypes between healthy human individuals. Data came from immunoSEQ multiplex PCR; TCRdb stores just in-frame clones and leaves some out. The table has over a million clones, around 97% seen once. Sequencing input: naive CD4+ T cells sorted from blood. Regarding subset: CD45RA+ positively selected. These receptors were obtained from a man aged 30 to 39 in good health.

This rearrangement joins TRBV7-3 to TRBJ2-1; 11 positions agree with TRBD2. After removal of 4 bases from V and 10 bases from J, the junction contained 9 bases not matched to a gene. The CDR3 loop spans 15 amino acids. Per the germline V gene, CDR1 is SGHTA and CDR2 is FQGTGA. The CDR3 sequence: CASSWGLAERGEQFF. CDR3 nucleotides: TGTGCCAGCAGCTGGGGACTAGCGGAGCGTGGGGAGCAGTTCTTC. Full variable domain (rest looked up from reference TRBV7-3 and TRBJ2-1): GAGVSQTPSNKVTEKGKYVELRCDPISGHTALYWYRQSLGQGPEFLIYFQGTGAADDSGLPNDRFFAVRPEGSVSTLKIQRTERGDSAVYLCASSWGLAERGEQFFGPGTRLTVL.

The chain has TRBV27 and TRBJ2-2, with 7 bases identical to TRBD2. This CDR3 is built from 17 residues. Trimming at V came to 5 bases and at J to 7 bases, leaving 16 bases not matched to a gene. Germline values: CDR1 MNHEY, CDR2 SMNVEV (reference sequence). The CDR3 loop reads CASSHRFGAGVNGELFF. CDR3 bases: TGTGCCAGCAGTCACCGTTTCGGGGCGGGAGTAAACGGGGAGCTGTTTTTT.

V and J are TRBV5-6 and TRBJ2-3; D is unclear. The CDR3 is made up of 14 amino acids. V was pared by 0 bases and J by 6 bases, with 11 bases between. CDR1 is SGHDT, CDR2 YYEEEE, per germline. CDR3 protein: CASSLVGRPDTQYF. The CDR3 nucleotides are TGTGCCAGCAGCTTGGTCGGCAGGCCGGATACGCAGTATTTT.

V is TRBV9 and J is TRBJ2-5; maybe TRBD1 (7 bases). The V gene lost 4 bases and the J gene lost 3 bases, with 16 bases spanning the gap. The CDR3 runs to 15 residues. Germline CDR1 SGDLS, CDR2 YYNGEE. The CDR3 spells CASSPRGGGKETQYF. DNA for the CDR3: TGTGCCAGCAGCCCAAGAGGGGGCGGGAAAGAGACCCAGTACTTC.

The chain is built from TRBV5-5 and TRBJ2-7; no clear D. The CDR3 length is 14 residues. V was pared by 2 bases and J by 1 base, with 10 bases between. Germline assignment: CDR1 SGHKS and CDR2 YYEKEE (reference sequence). The CDR3 here is CASSFPWVSYEQYF. In DNA, the CDR3 is TGTGCCAGCAGCTTTCCCTGGGTTTCCTACGAGCAGTACTTC.

The gene calls are TRBV7-9 and TRBJ1-2; D might be TRBD1 (5 bases). V lost 5 bases to trimming and J lost 10 bases, with 14 bases between them. Germline assignment: CDR1 SEHNR and CDR2 FQNEAQ (reference sequence). This CDR3 is 12 amino acids long. CDR3 nucleotides: TGTGCCAGCAGCCCGGGTGGGGGAGACTACACCTTC. The encoded protein is CASSPGGGDYTF.

The chain carries TRBV2 and TRBJ2-6; no clear D gene. The ends were cut back, 4 bases at V and 2 bases at J, with 9 bases in the middle. Germline-derived CDR1 and CDR2 are SNHLY and FYNNEI. This CDR3 spans 15 amino acids. CDR3 nucleotides: TGTGCCAGCAGTGTATTTCTCCCTGGGGCCAACGTCCTGACTTTC. Translation gives CASSVFLPGANVLTF.

V usage is TRBV29-1 and J usage is TRBJ2-7; the match to TRBD1 covers 12 bases. Germline V gives CDR1 SQVTM, CDR2 ANQGSEA. The CDR3 has 16 residues. The V and J ends lost 0 bases and 3 bases, in that order; junction bases with no gene match: 6. The CDR3 DNA is TGCAGCGTTGAAGATCCGGGACAGGGGGCCTTCTACGAGCAGTACTTC. Amino acid sequence: CSVEDPGQGAFYEQYF.

The chain recombines TRBV5-1 with TRBJ2-1; 10 bases are a match to TRBD2. The CDR3 runs 15 residues. Germline-derived CDR1 and CDR2 are SGHRS and YFSETQ. V lost 5 bases to trimming and J lost 5 bases; unmatched junction nucleotides: 7. Here the CDR3 DNA reads TGCGCCAGCAGTTTGATAGGACTAGCGGACAATGAGCAGTTCTTC. Residues: CASSLIGLADNEQFF.

This chain links TRBV5-4 with TRBJ2-5; 8 nucleotides agree with TRBD1. This CDR3 region has 15 residues. V lost 7 bases to trimming and J lost 4 bases; unmatched junction nucleotides: 12. Germline CDR1 SGHNT, CDR2 YYREEE (reference sequence). The DNA for the CDR3 is TGTGCCAGCTCTACTGTGCAGGGGGCGTTAGAGACCCAGTACTTC. This sequence encodes CASSTVQGALETQYF.

The chain couples TRBV5-1 to TRBJ2-2; 11 bases map to TRBD2. Unmatched junction bases numbered 5, after V lost 0 bases and J lost 1 base. The germline gives CDR1 SGHRS, CDR2 YFSETQ. The CDR3 has 18 amino acids. The CDR3 spells CASSLGIGLAGNTGELFF. In DNA form, the CDR3 reads TGCGCCAGCAGCTTGGGGATAGGACTAGCGGGGAACACCGGGGAGCTGTTTTTT.

The chain is built from TRBV18 and TRBJ1-1; the match to TRBD1 covers 8 bases. Losses at the gene ends were 3 bases for V and 4 bases for J; bases not matched to a gene: 10. Per the germline V gene, CDR1 is KGHSH and CDR2 is LQKENI. This CDR3 contains 16 residues. The CDR3 spells CASSPTTTGGGTEAFF. For the CDR3, the DNA is TGTGCCAGCTCACCCACAACAACAGGGGGAGGCACTGAAGCTTTCTTT. The full variable domain, its missing parts supplied by reference TRBV18 and TRBJ1-1, is NAGVMQNPRHLVRRRGQEARLRCSPMKGHSHVYWYRQLPEEGLKFMVYLQKENIIDESGMPKERFSAEFPKEGPSILRIQQVVRGDSAAYFCASSPTTTGGGTEAFFGQGTRLTVV.

The rearrangement uses TRBV19 and TRBJ2-2, with TRBD2 matching 14 bases. Losses at the gene ends were 6 bases for V and 0 bases for J; bases not matched to a gene: 12. CDR1 is LNHDA and CDR2 is SQIVND in the germline V gene (reference sequence). CDR3 size: 20 residues. CDR3 region: CASSRRLAGGAFANTGELFF. DNA of the CDR3: TGTGCCAGTAGCCGTAGACTAGCGGGAGGGGCGTTCGCGAACACCGGGGAGCTGTTTTTT.

This chain links TRBV30 with TRBJ2-1; D is perhaps TRBD2 (6 bases). With 4 bases removed from V and 4 bases from J, the gap between germline ends came to 11 bases. Germline lookup yields CDR1 GTSNPN and CDR2 SVGIG (reference sequence). This CDR3 region has 13 residues. CDR3 in amino acids: CAWTTGLYNEQFF. The CDR3 DNA is TGTGCCTGGACCACGGGACTTTACAATGAGCAGTTCTTC.

V gene TRBV2 combines with J gene TRBJ2-1; TRBD2 agrees at 8 bases. Germline V gene sequence: CDR1 SNHLY, CDR2 FYNNEI. Unmatched junction bases numbered 9, after V lost 8 bases and J lost 6 bases. This CDR3 is built from 14 residues. The CDR3 DNA follows: TGTGCCAGCCAACTAGCGGAGACCCTCAATGAGCAGTTCTTC. It codes for CASQLAETLNEQFF.

This chain links TRBV15 with TRBJ2-5; 8 nucleotides match TRBD2. The CDR3 consists of 16 residues. J was trimmed by 7 bases and V by 1 base; bases with no gene match: 11. The germline V gene encodes CDR1 LNHNV and CDR2 YYDKDF (reference sequence). CDR3 sequence: CATSRAGTSLAGTQYF. For the CDR3, the DNA is TGTGCCACCAGCAGAGCCGGGACTAGTCTTGCTGGGACCCAGTACTTC.

The gene calls are TRBV11-2 and TRBJ2-7; TRBD1 aligns across 7 bases. The length of the CDR3 is 15 residues. Per germline, CDR1 SGHAT and CDR2 FQNNGV. The V gene end was trimmed by 5 bases and the J gene end by 2 bases; junction bases not matched to a gene: 9. The CDR3 DNA reads as TGTGCCAGCAGCCCCCGACAGGGACGGGCCTACGAGCAGTACTTC. Protein sequence: CASSPRQGRAYEQYF.

The rearrangement links TRBV25-1 to TRBJ2-7; D remains ambiguous. The V and J ends lost 4 bases and 0 bases respectively, with 7 bases between them. Germline values: CDR1 MGHDK, CDR2 SYGVNS. CDR3 length: 13 amino acids. The CDR3 nucleotides are TGTGCCAGCAGTGTTTACGGCTCCTACGAGCAGTACTTC. Its protein is CASSVYGSYEQYF.

The sample holds one count of this clone. This chain links TRBV2 with TRBJ1-4, with a weak D call TRBD1 (5 bases). The V and J ends lost 4 bases and 6 bases respectively, with 12 bases between them. Germline CDR1 reads SNHLY; CDR2 reads FYNNEI. The CDR3 has 14 amino acids. The CDR3 loop reads CASSVSRVDEKLFF. Here the CDR3 DNA reads TGTGCCAGCAGTGTATCCAGGGTGGATGAAAAACTGTTTTTT.

Concerning this clone itself: Other DNA sequences in this specimen translate into the identical CDR3. This chain connects TRBV10-1 to TRBJ2-2, with D tentatively TRBD1 or TRBD2 (6 bases each). The CDR3 runs 14 residues. Germline V gene lookup returns CDR1 WNHNN and CDR2 SYGVQD (reference sequence). V gave up 5 bases and J gave up 1 base, with 8 bases separating them. CDR3 bases: TGCGCCAGCAGTAAGGGGGGGAACACCGGGGAGCTGTTTTTT. Its translation: CASSKGGNTGELFF.

The CDR3 loop is CASSLGQGRLNTEAFF. In DNA form, the CDR3 reads TGTGCCAGCAGCCTCGGACAGGGACGACTGAACACTGAAGCTTTCTTT. The chain carries TRBV5-4 and TRBJ1-1; the match to TRBD1 covers 8 bases. The CDR3 is 16 residues long. Germline V gene sequence: CDR1 SGHNT, CDR2 YYREEE (reference sequence). V lost 4 bases to trimming and J lost 0 bases; unmatched junction nucleotides: 8.

About this clone: Other DNA sequences of this sample code for an identical CDR3. This chain connects TRBV4-1 to TRBJ1-3; 7 bases agree with TRBD1. Germline V gives CDR1 MGHRA, CDR2 YSYEKL. CDR3 length equals 16 residues. V was pared by 3 bases and J by 0 bases, with 5 bases of the junction left unmatched. The CDR3 loop reads CASSQPTGPSGNTIYF. CDR3 nucleotide sequence: TGCGCCAGCAGCCAGCCGACAGGGCCCTCTGGAAACACCATATATTTT.

The CDR3 nucleotides are TGTGCCAGCAGCGTAGGACCGGGACAGAAACAAGAGACCCAGTACTTC. Its translation is CASSVGPGQKQETQYF. J is TRBJ2-5 and V is TRBV9; 7 bases fit TRBD1. Losses at the gene ends were 0 bases for V and 2 bases for J; bases not matched to a gene: 7. The CDR3 length is 16 residues. The germline V gene has CDR1 SGDLS and CDR2 YYNGEE.

Comment on this clone: This sample also contains other DNA sequences that code for the same CDR3. V gene TRBV9 combines with J gene TRBJ2-2; D is possibly TRBD2 (5 bases). The CDR3 contains 15 residues. The germline V gene encodes CDR1 SGDLS and CDR2 YYNGEE. Trimming cost V 0 bases and J 5 bases, with 11 bases left between them. Written as DNA, the CDR3 is TGTGCCAGCAGCGTAGTGGGAGTCGGTACCGGGGAGCTGTTTTTT. Residues: CASSVVGVGTGELFF.

V gene TRBV2 combines with J gene TRBJ2-1; 8 positions match TRBD2. Germline V gene data show CDR1 as SNHLY and CDR2 as FYNNEI. The CDR3 is 15 amino acids. The junction had 5 bases not matched to a gene; V was cut back by 5 bases and J by 2 bases. CDR3 in amino acids: CASSPRSGTYNEQFF. For the CDR3, the DNA is TGTGCCAGCAGTCCCCGTAGCGGGACCTACAATGAGCAGTTCTTC.

The chain employs TRBV19 and TRBJ1-4; unclear D gene. CDR1 and CDR2 from the germline V gene are LNHDA and SQIVND (reference sequence). V was trimmed by 3 bases and J by 0 bases, leaving 11 bases between them. CDR3 length equals 16 residues. The CDR3 loop is CASSMGFKATNEKLFF. The CDR3 DNA sequence: TGTGCCAGTAGTATGGGCTTCAAAGCAACTAATGAAAAACTGTTTTTT.